The 19 T cell receptor beta chains given below trace back to one sample, sequenced in a study of blood T cell repertoires in COVID-19. Method: immunoSEQ multiplex PCR; TCRdb's copy keeps in-frame clones and lacks some. The sample contains about 70,000 clones, 80% to 90% of which appear only once. Sequenced sample: peripheral blood. The receptors come from a woman aged 55-75 years with acute or convalescent COVID-19.

The rearrangement joins TRBV19 to TRBJ1-4; a weak D match, TRBD1 (6 bases). The CDR3 consists of 14 residues. V was shortened by 5 bases and J by 4 bases, with 11 bases between the two germline ends. CDR1 and CDR2 from the germline V gene are LNHDA and SQIVND (reference sequence). The CDR3 DNA reads TGTGCCAGTAGTGTAACAGGGCATAATGAAAAACTGTTTTTT. This encodes CASSVTGHNEKLFF.

V usage is TRBV4-1 and J usage is TRBJ2-1; D not certain. This CDR3 comprises 14 residues. Germline values: CDR1 MGHRA, CDR2 YSYEKL. V was clipped by 1 base and J by 1 base, with 5 bases between them. CDR3 residues: CASSQARSYNEQFF. CDR3 DNA sequence: TGCGCCAGCAGCCAAGCCAGGTCCTACAATGAGCAGTTCTTC.

This chain joins TRBV7-2 and TRBJ2-3, with 14 bases aligning to TRBD2. The CDR3 is made up of 17 amino acids. From germline, CDR1 is SGHTA and CDR2 FQGNSA. V lost 5 bases, J lost 1 base, and 5 bases stayed unmatched. The CDR3 DNA follows: TGTGCCAGCAGCGCGAGACTAGCGGGGGGGCGCACAGATACGCAGTATTTT. It specifies CASSARLAGGRTDTQYF.

This clone was counted once. This chain uses TRBV5-4 with TRBJ1-2; 10 bases agree with TRBD1. After removal of 2 bases from V and 7 bases from J, the junction contained 5 bases not matched to a gene. Germline assignment: CDR1 SGHNT and CDR2 YYREEE (reference sequence). The CDR3 totals 14 residues. CDR3 nucleotide sequence: TGTGCCAGCAGCTTACGACAGGGGGCGACTGGCTACACCTTC. As protein: CASSLRQGATGYTF.

There are a few counts of this clone. The rearrangement joins TRBV7-2 to TRBJ1-2; the match to TRBD1 covers 9 bases. The V gene end was trimmed by 7 bases and the J gene end by 2 bases; junction bases not matched to a gene: 2. The CDR3 contains 13 residues. Germline V gene lookup returns CDR1 SGHTA and CDR2 FQGNSA. The CDR3 here is CASIGTGNYGYTF. CDR3 sequence (DNA): TGTGCCAGCATAGGGACAGGGAACTATGGCTACACCTTC.

V gene TRBV5-1 combines with J gene TRBJ2-3, with 12 positions matching TRBD2. The CDR3 consists of 20 residues. V was clipped by 0 bases and J by 2 bases; unmatched bases: 13. The germline gives CDR1 SGHRS, CDR2 YFSETQ. CDR3 residues: CASSLEPSGGAVSVTDTQYF. CDR3 DNA sequence: TGCGCCAGCAGCTTGGAGCCTAGCGGGGGGGCGGTCTCTGTCACAGATACGCAGTATTTT. Variable domain in full (rest from reference TRBV5-1 and TRBJ2-3): KAGVTQTPRYLIKTRGQQVTLSCSPISGHRSVSWYQQTPGQGLQFLFEYFSETQRNKGNFPGRFSGRQFSNSRSEMNVSTLELGDSALYLCASSLEPSGGAVSVTDTQYFGPGTRLTVL.

J is TRBJ2-7 and V is TRBV18; 9 bases agree with TRBD1. The CDR3 loop spans 13 amino acids. The germline V gene encodes CDR1 KGHSH and CDR2 LQKENI. V shed 4 bases and J 7 bases; nucleotides not matched to a gene: 5. The CDR3 DNA reads TGTGCCAGCTCACTAACCGGGACAGGGGAGCAGTACTTC. Its protein is CASSLTGTGEQYF.

This clone was counted only a few times. V usage is TRBV4-2 and J usage is TRBJ2-1; 9 bases are shared with TRBD2. Germline V gives CDR1 LGHNA, CDR2 YNFKEQ. V was pared by 1 base and J by 7 bases, with 11 bases of the junction left unmatched. CDR3 length: 17 amino acids. This chain's CDR3 is CASSQVSSGKVGNEQFF. In DNA form, the CDR3 reads TGTGCCAGCAGCCAAGTATCTAGCGGGAAAGTCGGGAATGAGCAGTTCTTC.

V is TRBV19 and J is TRBJ2-1, with 9 bases identical to TRBD1. J was trimmed by 10 bases and V by 8 bases; bases with no gene match: 12. Germline CDR1 and CDR2: LNHDA and SQIVND (reference sequence). CDR3 length equals 14 residues. Here the CDR3 reads CASQIGTGFGEQFF. DNA for the CDR3: TGTGCCAGTCAAATCGGGACAGGGTTTGGGGAGCAGTTCTTC.

This chain links TRBV19 with TRBJ2-1; 13 positions agree with TRBD2. Per germline, CDR1 LNHDA and CDR2 SQIVND (reference sequence). Trimming at V came to 10 bases and at J to 1 base, leaving 13 bases not matched to a gene. This CDR3 has 18 residues. For the CDR3, the DNA is TGTGCCACCACTCCCCGAGGACTAGCGGGGGCGTCCTACAATGAGCAGTTCTTC. It encodes CATTPRGLAGASYNEQFF.

The rearrangement uses TRBV14 and TRBJ2-1, with 9 bases that match TRBD1. Germline values: CDR1 SGHDN, CDR2 FVKESK. V trimming: 2 bases; J trimming: 4 bases; junction bases outside the gene matches: 3. There are 15 residues in the CDR3. This CDR3 is CASSQLQGAYNEQFF. The CDR3 DNA reads as TGTGCCAGCAGCCAACTACAGGGGGCTTACAATGAGCAGTTCTTC.

J is TRBJ1-4 and V is TRBV7-9; D is undetermined. From germline, CDR1 is SEHNR and CDR2 FQNEAQ (reference sequence). Deletions cut 2 bases from V and 0 bases from J, with 13 bases between. The CDR3 is 17 amino acids. Written as DNA, the CDR3 is TGTGCCAGCAGCTTACACTTGGGCCTTACAACTAATGAAAAACTGTTTTTT. Translated, it gives CASSLHLGLTTNEKLFF.

The rearrangement links TRBV11-2 to TRBJ2-1; TRBD2 matches 9 bases. This CDR3 is built from 14 residues. Germline V gene data show CDR1 as SGHAT and CDR2 as FQNNGV. The J segment lost 13 bases and the V segment lost 0 bases, leaving 7 bases of the junction unmatched. Here the CDR3 reads CASSLDQASGTQFF. CDR3 nucleotides: TGTGCCAGCAGCTTAGATCAGGCTAGCGGGACCCAGTTCTTC.

V usage is TRBV29-1 and J usage is TRBJ2-5; 13 nucleotides line up with TRBD2. The CDR3 has 14 residues. With V trimmed by 5 bases and J by 5 bases, 5 bases remained unmatched. The germline V gene encodes CDR1 SQVTM and CDR2 ANQGSEA. CDR3 sequence reads: CSVRGLAGSETQYF. The DNA for the CDR3 is TGCAGCGTTAGGGGACTAGCGGGGTCTGAGACCCAGTACTTC.

The chain recombines TRBV3-1 (or the pseudogene TRBV3-2) with TRBJ2-7; D is perhaps TRBD1 (5 bases). V lost 8 bases to trimming and J lost 1 base, with 12 bases between them. The CDR3 extends over 13 amino acids. The germline V gene encodes CDR1 LGHDT and CDR2 YNNKEL (reference sequence). The CDR3 region is CASGRQSSYEQYF. DNA for the CDR3: TGTGCCAGCGGTCGACAGTCATCCTACGAGCAGTACTTC.

The rearrangement links TRBV5-8 to TRBJ1-2; 7 nucleotides match TRBD1. Germline V gene data show CDR1 as SGHTS and CDR2 as YDEGEE. The CDR3 contains 16 residues. With V trimmed by 3 bases and J by 5 bases, 13 bases remained unmatched. CDR3 residues: CASSWVPGQLIYGYTF. The CDR3 DNA follows: TGTGCCAGCAGCTGGGTTCCGGGACAGCTTATTTATGGCTACACCTTC.

The chain combines TRBV7-9 with TRBJ2-1; the match to TRBD2 covers 10 bases. Germline V gene data show CDR1 as SEHNR and CDR2 as FQNEAQ (reference sequence). V shed 2 bases, J shed 5 bases, and the junction held 3 bases outside the gene matches. The CDR3 loop spans 15 amino acids. The CDR3 bases are TGTGCCAGCAGCTTAAGCGGGGGGGAGAACAATGAGCAGTTCTTC. Translation: CASSLSGGENNEQFF. Supplemented by reference TRBV7-9 and TRBJ2-1, the full variable domain reads DTGVSQNPRHKITKRGQNVTFRCDPISEHNRLYWYRQTLGQGPEFLTYFQNEAQLEKSRLLSDRFSAERPKGSFSTLEIQRTEQGDSAMYLCASSLSGGENNEQFFGPGTRLTVL.

The chain has TRBV7-9 and TRBJ2-1; 10 bases map to TRBD2. The CDR3 loop spans 16 amino acids. The V segment lost 5 bases and the J segment 8 bases; nucleotides outside the gene matches: 12. Germline V gene data show CDR1 as SEHNR and CDR2 as FQNEAQ (reference sequence). The CDR3 reads CASSRTLSGRNDEQFF. The DNA of the CDR3 is TGTGCCAGCAGCCGAACCCTTAGCGGGAGGAACGATGAGCAGTTCTTC.

The chain has TRBV4-1 and TRBJ1-5; possible D gene TRBD1, 6 bases. V lost 2 bases to trimming and J lost 1 base, with 21 bases between them. The CDR3 totals 19 residues. Germline V CDR1 and CDR2: MGHRA, YSYEKL. The CDR3 protein is CASSQSLGAGLRSNQPQHF. The CDR3 nucleotides are TGCGCCAGCAGCCAATCGCTGGGGGCAGGGCTTCGGAGCAATCAGCCCCAGCATTTT.